Below, 26 T cell receptor beta chains from the same sample are listed, as sequenced in a study of T-cell reconstitution after alpha-beta-depleted transplantation in children. Using unique molecular identifiers, the investigators prepared the TCRbeta library. TCRdb processed the PCR reads anew with MiXCR; each CDR3 protein has one entry. The table lists about 610,000 distinct CDR3 sequences, about 10% of them singletons, with 4% to 5% in the top ten. This material consisted of PBMCs from the stem cell graft donor, taken from the stem cell graft. These receptors were obtained from a human donor who donated a stem cell graft to a child with acute myeloid leukemia.

V is TRBV7-2 and J is TRBJ2-2; perhaps TRBD1 as D (6 bases). CDR3 length: 17 amino acids. The V and J ends lost 5 bases and 4 bases respectively, with 20 bases between them. The germline V gene encodes CDR1 SGHTA and CDR2 FQGNSA. The CDR3 reads CASSANTGSRGTGELFF. CDR3 nucleotide sequence: TGTGCCAGCAGCGCGAACACAGGGAGCCGTGGCACCGGGGAGCTGTTTTTT.

The gene calls are TRBV4-1 and TRBJ1-6; TRBD1 is a possible D gene (6 bases). Germline assignment: CDR1 MGHRA and CDR2 YSYEKL. The CDR3 is 19 amino acids. The V gene lost 1 base and the J gene lost 0 bases, with 16 bases spanning the gap. The CDR3 coding sequence is TGCGCCAGCAGCCAAGCCCCCGGACAGCCAAGCTCCTATAATTCACCCCTCCACTTT. The encoded protein is CASSQAPGQPSSYNSPLHF.

The gene calls are TRBV28 and TRBJ2-5; D is unclear. Germline values: CDR1 MDHEN, CDR2 SYDVKM. CDR3 size: 14 residues. V lost 5 bases and J 2 bases, leaving 12 bases between the germline ends. The CDR3 bases are TGTGCCAGCAGTCCCGCGGACCGACAAGAGACCCAGTACTTC. Translated: CASSPADRQETQYF.

V usage is TRBV11-1 and J usage is TRBJ1-1; D is uncertain. Trimming pared 0 bases from V and 13 bases from J, leaving 0 bases between. CDR1 is SGHAT and CDR2 is FQDESV in the germline V gene (reference sequence). The CDR3 is 8 amino acids. CDR3 in amino acids: CASSLAFF. Written as DNA, the CDR3 is TGTGCCAGCAGCTTAGCTTTCTTT. Drawing the rest from reference TRBV11-1 and TRBJ1-1, the complete variable domain is EAEVAQSPRYKITEKSQAVAFWCDPISGHATLYWYRQILGQGPELLVQFQDESVVDDSQLPKDRFSAERLKGVDSTLKIQPAELGDSAMYLCASSLAFFGQGTRLTVV.

V gene TRBV27 combines with J gene TRBJ2-5; 12 nucleotides line up with TRBD1. The ends lost 2 bases at V and 1 base at J; junction bases unmatched: 2. This CDR3 region has 16 residues. Per germline, CDR1 MNHEY and CDR2 SMNVEV (reference sequence). The CDR3 loop is CASSLRGQGAQETQYF. CDR3 DNA: TGTGCCAGCAGTTTAAGGGGACAGGGGGCCCAAGAGACCCAGTACTTC.

This clonotype was observed many times. This chain uses TRBV10-3 with TRBJ2-5; no clear D gene. Germline CDR1 and CDR2: ENHRY and SYGVKD. The CDR3 is 14 amino acids. V gave up 3 bases and J gave up 2 bases, with 10 bases separating them. The CDR3 region has the DNA TGTGCCATCAGTGAAGGGCAAGTACAAGAGACCCAGTACTTC. It yields the protein CAISEGQVQETQYF.

The chain couples TRBV7-2 to TRBJ2-1; D possibly matches TRBD1 or TRBD2 (6 bases each). Germline CDR1 and CDR2: SGHTA and FQGNSA. Between the trimmed V and J ends, which lost 5 bases and 13 bases, there was a span of 21 bases. The CDR3 runs 14 residues. As DNA, the CDR3 is TGTGCCAGCAGCCCCCTTCAGGGGAGGACTGACCAGTTCTTC. Its protein product is CASSPLQGRTDQFF.

This clonotype was seen a few times. This chain uses TRBV2 with TRBJ1-2, with 7 bases identical to TRBD1. The V segment lost 0 bases and the J segment 3 bases; nucleotides outside the gene matches: 1. Germline V gene sequence: CDR1 SNHLY, CDR2 FYNNEI. The CDR3 totals 14 residues. DNA of the CDR3: TGTGCCAGCAGTGAAGCCGGACAGGACTATGGCTACACCTTC. Translation: CASSEAGQDYGYTF.

J is TRBJ2-2 and V is TRBV20-1; D uncertain. This CDR3 spans 12 amino acids. The germline V gene has CDR1 DFQATT and CDR2 SNEGSKA (reference sequence). Deletions cut 7 bases from V and 3 bases from J, with 9 bases between. The CDR3 DNA follows: TGCAGTGTCAGCTTCTACACCGGGGAGCTGTTTTTT. Protein sequence: CSVSFYTGELFF.

This clonotype has more than one count but fewer than ten. This chain connects TRBV28 to TRBJ1-1, with a tentative D call TRBD1 (6 bases). Trimming pared 6 bases from V and 0 bases from J, leaving 14 bases between. This CDR3 spans 15 amino acids. Germline V gives CDR1 MDHEN, CDR2 SYDVKM. The CDR3 DNA reads TGTGCCAGCAGGAACAGAGGGGACATGAACACTGAAGCTTTCTTT. It translates to CASRNRGDMNTEAFF. Based on the CDR3 plus reference TRBV28 and TRBJ1-1, the full variable domain is DVKVTQSSRYLVKRTGEKVFLECVQDMDHENMFWYRQDPGLGLRLIYFSYDVKMKEKGDIPEGYSVSREKKERFSLILESASTNQTSMYLCASRNRGDMNTEAFFGQGTRLTVV.

This clonotype was picked up many times. The CDR3: CASSLPILGEQFF. The DNA for the CDR3 is TGTGCCAGCAGCTTACCGATCCTGGGTGAGCAGTTCTTC. The rearrangement links TRBV11-2 to TRBJ2-1; D ambiguous. Germline CDR1 reads SGHAT; CDR2 reads FQNNGV. The CDR3 spans 13 residues. Trimming left V 2 bases short and J 9 bases short, with 11 bases between. The full variable domain, in which reference TRBV11-2 and TRBJ2-1 provide the parts outside the CDR3, is EAGVAQSPRYKIIEKRQSVAFWCNPISGHATLYWYQQILGQGPKLLIQFQNNGVVDDSQLPKDRFSAERLKGVDSTLKIQPAKLEDSAVYLCASSLPILGEQFFGPGTRLTVL.

This clonotype was seen at least ten times. CDR3 residues: CASTMTGGRRIQYF. CDR3 DNA sequence: TGTGCCAGCACTATGACAGGGGGCCGCCGCATTCAGTACTTC. The V and J genes are TRBV28 and TRBJ2-4; 10 bases line up with TRBD1. The CDR3 contains 14 residues. V lost 7 bases, J lost 9 bases, and 9 bases stayed unmatched. The germline CDR1 and CDR2 sequences are MDHEN and SYDVKM.

This clonotype has at least ten counts. The chain employs TRBV5-1 and TRBJ1-1; D gene ambiguous. CDR3 length: 14 amino acids. The V end lost 4 bases, the J end lost 0 bases, and 10 bases lay between the germline ends. Germline V lookup: CDR1 SGHRS, CDR2 YFSETQ. DNA for the CDR3: TGCGCCAGCAGCCCAGGAGTCTTGAACACTGAAGCTTTCTTT. This encodes CASSPGVLNTEAFF.

This clonotype has just a few counts. The chain uses TRBV5-1 and TRBJ2-1; 9 bases agree with TRBD2. The CDR3 extends over 13 amino acids. Germline trimming cut 3 bases from V and 10 bases from J; bases unmatched to any gene: 5. Germline assignment: CDR1 SGHRS and CDR2 YFSETQ. As DNA, the CDR3 is TGCGCCAGCAGCTCACGACTAGCGGCAGAGCAGTTCTTC. It yields the protein CASSSRLAAEQFF.

V usage is TRBV9 and J usage is TRBJ2-1; the D gene is possibly TRBD2 (6 bases). Trimming took 3 bases from V and 9 from J, leaving 19 bases between them. Germline V lookup: CDR1 SGDLS, CDR2 YYNGEE. This CDR3 contains 15 residues. The CDR3 region has the DNA TGTGCCAGCAGCGGGGACTGGGGAGGACGGGTTGAGCAGTTCTTC. It translates to CASSGDWGGRVEQFF. Complete variable domain (other parts from reference TRBV9 and TRBJ2-1): DSGVTQTPKHLITATGQRVTLRCSPRSGDLSVYWYQQSLDQGLQFLIQYYNGEERAKGNILERFSAQQFPDLHSELNLSSLELGDSALYFCASSGDWGGRVEQFFGPGTRLTVL.

The chain uses TRBV29-1 and TRBJ1-2; 11 bases are shared with TRBD1. This CDR3 region has 13 residues. Germline V gene lookup returns CDR1 SQVTM and CDR2 ANQGSEA. The CDR3 spells CGGGTGGIYGYTF. The CDR3 DNA reads TGCGGCGGGGGGACAGGGGGAATCTATGGCTACACCTTC.

The table lists this clonotype with many counts. This chain joins TRBV12-3 or TRBV12-4 and TRBJ2-4, with D possibly called TRBD1 or TRBD2 (7 bases each). The CDR3 is made up of 18 amino acids. The ends were cut back, 4 bases at V and 1 base at J, with 20 bases in the middle. The CDR3 coding sequence is TGTGCCAGCAGTTCCCAGGGGGGGCCCCGAGGGGCCAAAAACATTCAGTACTTC. It translates to CASSSQGGPRGAKNIQYF.

The genes are TRBV6-2 or TRBV6-3 and TRBJ2-3; 9 nucleotides align to TRBD1. V gave up 2 bases and J gave up 11 bases; unmatched junction bases: 5. The CDR3 runs to 13 residues. Germline lookup yields CDR1 MNHEY and CDR2 SVGEGT. The CDR3 DNA follows: TGTGCCAGCAGTTACCAGGGACAGGGCCTGCAGTATTTT. This translates into CASSYQGQGLQYF.

This clonotype has at least ten counts. The chain uses TRBV25-1 and TRBJ2-6; D remains unclear. The CDR3 contains 13 residues. V was pared by 6 bases and J by 0 bases, with 3 bases between. The germline V gene encodes CDR1 MGHDK and CDR2 SYGVNS. The CDR3 sequence: CASRTSGANVLTF. The CDR3 nucleotides are TGTGCCAGCAGGACCTCTGGGGCCAACGTCCTGACTTTC.

A few counts support this clonotype. The rearrangement joins TRBV12-3 or TRBV12-4 to TRBJ1-2, with D possibly matching TRBD1 (6 bases). Trimming left V 1 base short and J 5 bases short, with 11 bases between. The CDR3 contains 14 residues. The CDR3 loop is CASSLGGLGYGYTF. CDR3 in DNA: TGTGCCAGCAGTTTAGGGGGGCTTGGGTATGGCTACACCTTC.

A word on this clonotype: One end of the junction is discordant with germline, which a read error may explain. This chain connects TRBV3-1 to TRBJ2-1; 7 nucleotides line up with TRBD2. Germline V gene lookup returns CDR1 LGHDT and CDR2 YNNKEL (reference sequence). The CDR3 extends over 18 amino acids. The CDR3 is CAISPKWASGNRYNEQFF. The CDR3 region has the DNA TGTGCCATCAGCCCCAAATGGGCTAGCGGAAACAGATACAATGAGCAGTTCTTC.

This clonotype was seen only once. The V call is TRBV6-1, the J call TRBJ1-5; a weak D match, TRBD1 (6 bases). With 5 bases removed from V and 3 bases from J, the gap between germline ends came to 11 bases. CDR3 length: 14 residues. Germline CDR1 MNHNS, CDR2 SASEGT. CDR3 region: CASSLTGINQPQHF. In nucleotides, the CDR3 is TGTGCCAGCAGTCTAACAGGGATCAATCAGCCCCAGCATTTT.

The table lists this clonotype with a few counts. The genes are TRBV20-1 and TRBJ2-7; no clear D gene. V lost 3 bases to trimming and J lost 5 bases, with 11 bases between them. The germline V gene encodes CDR1 DFQATT and CDR2 SNEGSKA (reference sequence). This CDR3 spans 12 amino acids. CDR3 sequence (DNA): TGCAGTGCTAGCGGCCTCAAAGACGAGCAGTACTTC. Translating gives CSASGLKDEQYF.

This clonotype was seen a few times. The rearrangement joins TRBV28 to TRBJ1-5, with a tentative D call TRBD1 (6 bases). This CDR3 comprises 15 residues. CDR1 and CDR2 from the germline V gene are MDHEN and SYDVKM. V lost 1 base to trimming and J lost 6 bases, with 13 bases between them. As DNA, the CDR3 is TGTGCCAGCAGTTTATCAGGGGATCAGGTTCAGCCCCAGCATTTT. Encoded protein: CASSLSGDQVQPQHF.

This clonotype was observed many times. The chain recombines TRBV20-1 with TRBJ2-1; D not certain. Per the germline V gene, CDR1 is DFQATT and CDR2 is SNEGSKA (reference sequence). There are 12 residues in the CDR3. The V and J ends lost 6 bases and 3 bases respectively, with 9 bases between them. The CDR3 coding sequence is TGCAGTGCCCATGACTTCTACAATGAGCAGTTCTTC. The encoded protein is CSAHDFYNEQFF.

Worth noting for this clonotype: A much larger clone is a single base away; this may be a read error. The chain carries TRBV3-1 and TRBJ2-1; possible D gene TRBD2, 6 bases. The V end was cut by 8 bases, the J end by 2 bases, with 16 bases between. Germline CDR1 LGHDT, CDR2 YNNKEL (reference sequence). This CDR3 is 15 amino acids long. The CDR3 is CASCSGTVTYNEQFF. The CDR3 nucleotides are TGTGCCAGCTGTTCCGGGACTGTAACCTACAATGAGCAGTTCTTC.